The 16 T cell receptor beta chains below all came from one sample that was sequenced in a study of T-cell reconstitution after alpha-beta-depleted transplantation in children. During its preparation, the TCRbeta library received unique molecular identifiers. Using its own MiXCR run on the PCR reads, TCRdb lists one record per CDR3 protein. The sample lists 500,000 to 750,000 distinct CDR3 sequences, about a quarter occurring once. The input for sequencing was PBMCs, taken before TCRalphabeta/CD19-depleted stem cell transplant. These receptors were obtained from a boy under two years old with Wiskott-Aldrich syndrome, due to receive a stem cell transplant.

The genes are TRBV10-3 and TRBJ2-5, with D uncertain. The CDR3 runs to 13 residues. Germline V gene data show CDR1 as ENHRY and CDR2 as SYGVKD. Trimming took off 6 bases at V and 5 bases at J, with 13 bases between the two ends. The CDR3 region is CAIRGSGGETQYF. The CDR3 DNA reads TGTGCCATCAGGGGGTCAGGTGGGGAGACCCAGTACTTC.

This clonotype was seen a few times. The gene calls are TRBV12-3 or TRBV12-4 and TRBJ2-5; tentative D call: TRBD2 (5 bases). This CDR3 is built from 17 residues. V was trimmed by 5 bases and J by 0 bases, leaving 19 bases between them. DNA of the CDR3: TGTGCCAGCAGTGATCCCTCACAGCGGAGGTACCAAGAGACCCAGTACTTC. As protein: CASSDPSQRRYQETQYF.

The chain uses TRBV20-1 and TRBJ2-7, with D uncertain. Germline V gene sequence: CDR1 DFQATT, CDR2 SNEGSKA (reference sequence). Trimming pared 5 bases from V and 2 bases from J, leaving 16 bases between. This CDR3 comprises 14 residues. The CDR3 DNA sequence: TGCAGTGCTCCCCCGGCGGTAGTCCCCTACGAGCAGTACTTC. Its translation is CSAPPAVVPYEQYF.

This clonotype was seen a few times. The chain's CDR3 is CASSLTGGIWETQYF. For the CDR3, the DNA is TGTGCCAGCAGTTTGACCGGGGGCATCTGGGAGACCCAGTACTTC. The chain has TRBV27 and TRBJ2-5, with D perhaps assigned TRBD1 or TRBD2 (6 bases each). V was pared by 3 bases and J by 5 bases, with 16 bases between. The CDR3 loop spans 15 amino acids. Germline V gene lookup returns CDR1 MNHEY and CDR2 SMNVEV (reference sequence).

This clonotype turned up a few times. The V and J genes are TRBV14 and TRBJ2-1; the match to TRBD2 covers 13 bases. Germline trimming cut 2 bases from V and 7 bases from J; bases unmatched to any gene: 11. The CDR3 consists of 18 residues. Germline CDR1 SGHDN, CDR2 FVKESK. The DNA of the CDR3 is TGTGCCAGCAGCCAAAGGTTACTAGCGGGAGGGCCTGGTAATGAGCAGTTCTTC. Translated: CASSQRLLAGGPGNEQFF. The full variable domain, in which reference TRBV14 and TRBJ2-1 provide the parts outside the CDR3, is EAGVTQFPSHSVIEKGQTVTLRCDPISGHDNLYWYRRVMGKEIKFLLHFVKESKQDESGMPNNRFLAERTGGTYSTLKVQPAELEDSGVYFCASSQRLLAGGPGNEQFFGPGTRLTVL.

J is TRBJ1-1 and V is TRBV27; 8 bases fit TRBD1. Germline lookup yields CDR1 MNHEY and CDR2 SMNVEV (reference sequence). The V and J ends lost 4 bases and 0 bases, in that order; junction bases with no gene match: 7. The CDR3 contains 16 residues. The CDR3 DNA follows: TGTGCCAGCAGTTCCGGGACAGGTAACATGAACACTGAAGCTTTCTTT. This codes for CASSSGTGNMNTEAFF.

V is TRBV29-1 and J is TRBJ1-4; maybe TRBD1 (6 bases). V was shortened by 4 bases and J by 9 bases, with 9 bases between the two germline ends. The germline V gene encodes CDR1 SQVTM and CDR2 ANQGSEA. The CDR3 loop spans 11 amino acids. The CDR3 region is CSVGGAQKLFF. The CDR3 DNA reads TGCAGCGTTGGGGGGGCTCAAAAACTGTTTTTT.

The chain employs TRBV28 and TRBJ1-2, with TRBD1 matching over 8 bases. This CDR3 contains 20 residues. J gave up 8 bases and V 2 bases, and 25 bases lay outside the gene matches. Germline-derived CDR1 and CDR2 are MDHEN and SYDVKM. CDR3 sequence (DNA): TGTGCCAGCAGTTTAGGCCCACCCTACCAGGGGGCTGAGCGAAGGCGGGGCTACACCTTC. Its protein is CASSLGPPYQGAERRRGYTF.

This chain uses TRBV5-1 with TRBJ2-6; 11 nucleotides match TRBD1. The CDR3 totals 17 residues. J lost 1 base, V lost 4 bases, and 4 bases had no gene match. Germline V CDR1 and CDR2: SGHRS, YFSETQ. CDR3 sequence (DNA): TGCGCCAGCAGCACCGGGACAGGGGGTTCTGGGGCCAACGTCCTGACTTTC. Translation gives CASSTGTGGSGANVLTF. The whole variable domain, filled in from reference TRBV5-1 and TRBJ2-6, reads KAGVTQTPRYLIKTRGQQVTLSCSPISGHRSVSWYQQTPGQGLQFLFEYFSETQRNKGNFPGRFSGRQFSNSRSEMNVSTLELGDSALYLCASSTGTGGSGANVLTFGAGSRLTVL.

The sample holds a few counts of this clonotype. This sequence joins TRBV7-9 and TRBJ2-3; 7 nucleotides agree with TRBD2. Germline trimming cut 3 bases from V and 6 bases from J; bases unmatched to any gene: 9. This CDR3 spans 15 amino acids. The germline V gene encodes CDR1 SEHNR and CDR2 FQNEAQ (reference sequence). The CDR3 DNA reads as TGTGCCAGCAGCTTGTCGAGGGAGGGCCCGGATACGCAGTATTTT. Its protein is CASSLSREGPDTQYF.

For the CDR3, the DNA is TGTGCCAGTAGTATAGGCAGAGCTAGCGGGGAGCAGTTCTTC. This codes for CASSIGRASGEQFF. This chain links TRBV19 with TRBJ2-1; TRBD2 aligns across 8 bases. Germline V gene sequence: CDR1 LNHDA, CDR2 SQIVND (reference sequence). The V segment lost 1 base and the J segment 10 bases; nucleotides outside the gene matches: 6. The CDR3 consists of 14 residues.

The V call is TRBV7-6, the J call TRBJ2-3; weak D call: TRBD2 (5 bases). The V end lost 2 bases, the J end lost 5 bases, and 17 bases lay between the germline ends. The CDR3 totals 16 residues. Germline V gene data show CDR1 as SGHVS and CDR2 as FNYEAQ. The CDR3 spells CASSLLITRDQDTQYF. The CDR3 DNA reads TGTGCCAGCAGCTTACTCATCACACGGGATCAAGATACGCAGTATTTT.

This clonotype occurred a few times. This chain links TRBV2 with TRBJ2-5; 7 bases are a match to TRBD2. CDR3 length equals 15 residues. Looked up from germline, CDR1 is SNHLY and CDR2 is FYNNEI. Trimming at V came to 7 bases and at J to 2 bases, leaving 10 bases not matched to a gene. CDR3: CASKTMGGEQETQYF. The CDR3 nucleotides read TGTGCCAGCAAAACGATGGGGGGGGAGCAAGAGACCCAGTACTTC.

Notes on this clonotype: One end of the junction varies from germline; a read error may be responsible. This chain uses TRBV12-3 or TRBV12-4 with TRBJ2-3; 13 nucleotides align to TRBD2. The CDR3 length is 16 residues. The CDR3 DNA sequence: TGTGCCAGCAGCCCGACTAGCGGGAGGTTCACAGATACTCAGTATTTT. Translation: CASSPTSGRFTDTQYF.

V gene TRBV20-1 combines with J gene TRBJ1-2; TRBD1 agrees at 10 bases. Germline V gene data show CDR1 as DFQATT and CDR2 as SNEGSKA (reference sequence). Trimming removed 3 bases from V and 7 bases from J; junction bases left unmatched: 8. The CDR3 covers 14 residues. This CDR3 is CSARSPGQGSGYTF. The CDR3 nucleotides are TGCAGTGCTAGGTCTCCGGGACAGGGGAGTGGCTACACCTTC.

The table lists this clonotype with a few counts. V usage is TRBV5-1 and J usage is TRBJ2-4; weak D call: TRBD2 (5 bases). The V and J ends lost 5 bases and 1 base respectively, with 13 bases between them. The CDR3 is 15 residues long. Germline CDR1 and CDR2: SGHRS and YFSETQ. In DNA form, the CDR3 reads TGCGCCAGCAGGGCGGTGCGAGGGGCCAAAAACATTCAGTACTTC. As protein: CASRAVRGAKNIQYF.